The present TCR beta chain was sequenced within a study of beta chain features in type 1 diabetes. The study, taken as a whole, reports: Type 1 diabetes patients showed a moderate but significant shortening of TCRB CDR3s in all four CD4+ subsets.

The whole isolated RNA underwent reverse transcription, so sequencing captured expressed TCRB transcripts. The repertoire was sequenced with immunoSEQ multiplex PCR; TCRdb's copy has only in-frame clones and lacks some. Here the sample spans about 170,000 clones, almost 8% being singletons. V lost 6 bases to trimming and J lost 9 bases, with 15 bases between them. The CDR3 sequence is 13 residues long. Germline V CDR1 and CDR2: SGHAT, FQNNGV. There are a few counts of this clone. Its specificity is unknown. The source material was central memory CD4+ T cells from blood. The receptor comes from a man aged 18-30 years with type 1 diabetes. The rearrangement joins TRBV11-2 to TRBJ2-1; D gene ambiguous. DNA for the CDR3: TGTGCCAGCAGTCCGGTTATGTCGGGTGAGCAGTTCTTC. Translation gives CASSPVMSGEQFF.